This T cell receptor (beta chain) appears in the sequencing data of a study of shared clonotypes between healthy human individuals. Study information: The plates for each donor numbered three CD4 naive, three CD4 memory, two CD8 naive and one CD8 memory.

The CDR3 length is 13 residues. V lost 8 bases, J lost 3 bases, and 13 bases lay in between. Germline loops: CDR1 SNHLY, CDR2 FYNNEI. Sequenced by immunoSEQ multiplex PCR; TCRdb stores in-frame clones only, minus some. In the table there are millions of clones, roughly 94% of which are singletons. Study-wide results and limits: In general, naive subsets displayed greater estimated richness than memory subsets did. Researchers sampled only blood; tissue repertoires likely differ.

This clone appeared once. Its antigen is currently unknown. This chain uses TRBV2 with TRBJ1-1; no clear D. The TCR comes from a man aged 18-30 years in good health. Sequencing was performed on naive CD4+ T cells sorted from blood. Subset of the sample: CD45RA+ positively selected. The CDR3 DNA sequence: TGTGCCAGCTACCCAGAGGTGGACACTGAAGCTTTCTTT. Its translation: CASYPEVDTEAFF.